This TCR beta chain was profiled in a study of blood T cell repertoires in COVID-19. Study-level information: The United States, Italy and Spain provided the acute and convalescent COVID-19 samples. T cells, B-cell-depleted T cells, or PBMCs provided the cDNA or gDNA that served as material.

This CDR3 is built from 15 residues. J was trimmed by 10 bases and V by 2 bases; bases with no gene match: 11. CDR1 and CDR2 (germline): PRHDT, FYEKMQ (reference sequence). Produced via immunoSEQ multiplex PCR; TCRdb's table is partial and in-frame only. The sample has roughly 30,000 clones, about nine tenths seen once; the top ten hold roughly 14%. The receptor was isolated from a human donor in a cohort sampled during active COVID-19. The donor label of this sample is uncertain. Sequenced input: peripheral blood. The chain carries TRBV13 and TRBJ2-1; 7 bases agree with TRBD1. This CDR3 is CASSLKGGGPWEQFF. CDR3 bases: TGTGCCAGCAGCTTAAAAGGGGGCGGTCCTTGGGAGCAGTTCTTC.